This T cell receptor (beta chain) emerged from a study of glioma-infiltrating T cells after dendritic cell vaccination (dated by TCRdb to about 2016). About the investigation overall: The cohort comprised 15 or so glioblastoma patients from Phase I and II dendritic cell vaccination trials, 9 newly diagnosed and 6 with recurrent disease. Survival after dendritic cell vaccination was correlated with TCR sequencing metrics, such as TIL content and the overlap between tumor and blood repertoires. Between about 2002 and 2012, the patients were given dendritic cell vaccination pulsed with autologous tumor lysate. Each patient was given three intradermal dendritic cell vaccine injections, spaced two weeks apart, in the arm below the axilla. Deep sequencing of TCR beta CDR3 regions was used to quantify tumor-infiltrating lymphocyte content and compare tumor and blood repertoires in dendritic cell-vaccinated glioblastoma patients. To make the vaccine, monocyte-derived dendritic cells were cultured for 6 to 7 days with IL-4 and GM-CSF and then pulsed overnight with autologous tumor lysate. Overall study results and their limits: The cohort was small and heterogeneous, with few patients having full blood and tumor sets and even fewer initial-recurrent tumor pairs. TCR clonality showed no direct relationship with survival, which suggests that a diverse polyclonal response may be important. The three-group TCR overlap response model was characterized as speculative, and prospective validation of the model was stated to be required. Higher estimated pretreatment TIL content predicted longer time to progression and overall survival after dendritic cell vaccination.

TCRB CDR3 regions were amplified from about 2 ug genomic DNA, or all available DNA if less, using the immunoSEQ assay. The multiplex PCR employed 60 forward primers targeting TCR V beta segments and 13 reverse primers targeting J beta segments. To estimate reads per starting template, synthetic control templates were spiked into each sample at limiting dilution. Sequencing produced 87 bp reads on the Illumina HiSeq System. On the authors' methods: To remove PCR and sequencing errors, closely related sequences were merged with a nearest neighbor algorithm. TCR overlap was defined as the percentage of unique tumor TCR beta sequences that were also present in the same patient's peripheral blood. TCRdb mirrors the immuneACCESS table, restricted to in-frame sequences. Some clones are absent from its copies; in checked studies, under half trace to an unresolved V gene, and the reason for the others is unknown. V, J and clone size derive from that table, while D and trimming were established from the DNA sequence. The sample includes 85,000 to 100,000 clones, with 75% to 90% observed a single time. The ten largest clones represent 4.5% to 5.5% of the sample.

This specimen's time point label, interpreted: after dendritic cell vaccination, including at tumor progression/relapse. Selection of patients required sufficient residual fresh-frozen tumor tissue and over two years of available survival data. An isocitrate dehydrogenase mutation was not carried by any of the glioblastoma patients, although molecular status was otherwise variable. PBMC were collected before vaccination, two weeks after the third vaccination, and at tumor progression if progression occurred. Genomic DNA was extracted with the Qiagen DNeasy Blood extraction Kit. On this clone itself: Its antigen is currently not known. There are no base qualities to consult, and no much larger clone falls within one base.

The junction shows trimming of 4 bases on V and 6 bases on J, and the gene matches do not reach 10 bases of it. From the cysteine through the phenylalanine, the CDR3 covers 15 amino acids. The CDR3 DNA has 45 bases and is translated from base 1. CDR1 and CDR2 are read off the germline V gene as KGHSH and LQKENI. The material was blood, obtained after dendritic cell vaccination. The sequence joins TRBV18 to TRBJ1-1, and 8 junction bases match TRBD1. This receptor was taken from a human donor with glioblastoma. The DNA reads as follows: TGTGCCAGCTCACTTCAGGGGGCGCAAGGCTCTGAAGCTTTCTTT. It is translated as CASSLQGAQGSEAFF.